This T cell receptor (beta chain) was sequenced for a study of blood T cell repertoires in COVID-19. For the study at large: Symptom resolution, clearance, or two negative PCRs marked the recovered donors of Cohort 3. Donors in the United States, Italy and Spain gave samples during acute or convalescent COVID-19.

Original handling: Quantification of nucleated cells was approximated via reference gene primer amplification. Here immunoSEQ multiplex PCR was the method, and the copy in TCRdb shows in-frame clones only, minus some. V, J and clone size were drawn from that table, and D and trimming were deduced from the DNA. This sample has under 150,000 clones, with nearly 85% found just once. This study enrolled people aged 18 to 89 from about two dozen US geographic areas. V gave up 4 bases and J gave up 2 bases, with 15 bases separating them. Looked up from germline, CDR1 is SGHTS and CDR2 is YDEGEE. The CDR3 has 15 residues.

This clonotype was sampled from a man aged 50-59 years in a cohort exposed to, infected with or recovered from COVID-19 (not recorded which). The specimen was PBMCs or T cells enriched from blood (not recorded which). The genes are TRBV5-8 and TRBJ2-5; a weak D match, TRBD2 (5 bases). DNA for the CDR3: TGTGCCAGCAGCCCCGGGGATCTCTGGCAAGAGACCCAGTACTTC. This gives the protein CASSPGDLWQETQYF.